This T cell receptor (beta chain) was sequenced in a study of OX40 agonist ivuxolimab in advanced cancers. Germline trimming cut 2 bases from V and 6 bases from J; bases unmatched to any gene: 7. Germline-derived CDR1 and CDR2 are SGHDT and YYEEEE. This CDR3 has 15 amino acids. The protocol was immunoSEQ multiplex PCR, while the TCRdb copy is restricted to in-frame clones and leaves out a portion. This sample has 55,000 to 70,000 clones, with nearly 85% found just once. The rearrangement joins TRBV5-6 to TRBJ1-1; 10 bases line up with TRBD1. Source: CD4+ or CD8+ T cells sorted from blood, taken in a trial of the OX40 agonist ivuxolimab. The receptor was derived from an adult with an advanced solid tumor such as melanoma, head and neck, liver or kidney cancer. CDR3 sequence: CASSFGDRGISEAFF. CDR3 in DNA: TGTGCCAGCAGCTTTGGGGACAGGGGAATATCTGAAGCTTTCTTT.